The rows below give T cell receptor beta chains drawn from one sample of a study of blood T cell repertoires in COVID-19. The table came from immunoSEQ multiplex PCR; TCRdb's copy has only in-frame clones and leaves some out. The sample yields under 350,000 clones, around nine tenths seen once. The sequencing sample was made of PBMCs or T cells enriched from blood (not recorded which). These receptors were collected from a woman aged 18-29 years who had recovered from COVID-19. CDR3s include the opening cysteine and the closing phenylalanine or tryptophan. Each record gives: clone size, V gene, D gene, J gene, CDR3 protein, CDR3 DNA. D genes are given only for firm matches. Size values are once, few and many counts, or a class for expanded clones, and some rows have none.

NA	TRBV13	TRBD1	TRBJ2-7	CASSPQGQGPSYEQYF	TGTGCCAGCAGCCCACAAGGACAGGGGCCTTCCTACGAGCAGTACTTC
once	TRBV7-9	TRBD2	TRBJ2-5	CASRLSGKGSETQYF	TGTGCCAGCAGGCTTAGCGGGAAAGGTTCAGAGACCCAGTACTTC
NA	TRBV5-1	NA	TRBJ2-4	CASSYSGIEENIQYF	TGCGCCAGCAGTTATTCCGGAATAGAGGAAAACATTCAGTACTTC
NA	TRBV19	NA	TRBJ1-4	CASSPDSHNEKLFF	TGTGCCAGTAGCCCGGACAGTCATAATGAAAAACTGTTTTTT
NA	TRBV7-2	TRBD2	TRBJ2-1	CASSLVTAGGITEQFF	TGTGCCAGCAGCTTAGTAACAGCGGGGGGGATCACTGAGCAGTTCTTC
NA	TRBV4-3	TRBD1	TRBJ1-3	CASSQGYRGLGNTIYF	TGCGCCAGCAGCCAAGGGTACAGGGGGCTCGGAAACACCATATATTTT
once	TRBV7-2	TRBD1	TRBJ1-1	CASSPHGGTGYTEAFF	TGTGCCAGCAGCCCTCATGGGGGGACAGGGTACACTGAAGCTTTCTTT
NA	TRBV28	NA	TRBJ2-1	CASSLPAGSYNEQFF	TGTGCCAGCAGTTTACCCGCAGGGTCCTACAATGAGCAGTTCTTC
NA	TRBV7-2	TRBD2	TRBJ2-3	CASSLEGRGGTDTQYF	TGTGCCAGCAGCTTAGAAGGGCGGGGGGGCACAGATACGCAGTATTTT
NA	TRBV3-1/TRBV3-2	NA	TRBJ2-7	CASSQLTTSYEQYF	TGTGCCAGCAGTCAACTAACTACATCCTACGAGCAGTACTTC
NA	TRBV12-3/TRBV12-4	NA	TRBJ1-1	CASQWPGNTEAFF	TGTGCCAGTCAGTGGCCGGGGAACACTGAAGCTTTCTTT
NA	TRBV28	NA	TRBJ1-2	CASSSSTRGGYTF	TGTGCCAGCAGTTCCAGTACCCGAGGCGGCTACACCTTC
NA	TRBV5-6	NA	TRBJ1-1	CASSVVGSTSASTEAFF	TGTGCCAGCAGCGTCGTCGGGTCGACTTCCGCCTCCACTGAAGCTTTCTTT
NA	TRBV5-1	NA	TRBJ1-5	CASSLGLAGQPQHF	TGCGCCAGCAGCTTGGGGCTGGCGGGACAGCCCCAGCATTTT
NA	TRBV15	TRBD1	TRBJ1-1	CATSPSDRVGAFF	TGTGCCACCAGCCCCTCAGACAGGGTGGGAGCTTTCTTT
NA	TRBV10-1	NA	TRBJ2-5	CASSDYGQMETQYF	TGCGCCAGCAGTGATTATGGCCAAATGGAGACCCAGTACTTC
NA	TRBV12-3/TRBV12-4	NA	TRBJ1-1	CASRATMNTEAFF	TGTGCCAGCAGGGCAACAATGAACACTGAAGCTTTCTTT
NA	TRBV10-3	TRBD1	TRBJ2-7	CAISTGQDYYEQYF	TGTGCCATCAGCACGGGACAGGACTACTACGAGCAGTACTTC
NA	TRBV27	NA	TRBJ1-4	CAPATNEKLFF	TGTGCCCCAGCAACTAATGAAAAACTGTTTTTT
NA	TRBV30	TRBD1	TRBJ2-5	CAGDRVWETQYF	TGTGCCGGTGACAGGGTCTGGGAGACCCAGTACTTC
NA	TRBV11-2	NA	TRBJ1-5	CASSQIQGVGRNQPQHF	TGTGCCAGCAGCCAGATACAGGGAGTTGGGCGCAATCAGCCCCAGCATTTT
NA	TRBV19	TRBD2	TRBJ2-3	CASSNPGGAVDTQYF	TGTGCCAGTAGTAACCCCGGGGGGGCCGTAGATACGCAGTATTTT
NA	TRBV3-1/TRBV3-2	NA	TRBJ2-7	CASSLGVSRPSYEQYF	TGTGCCAGCAGCCTCGGGGTATCCCGCCCCTCCTACGAGCAGTACTTC
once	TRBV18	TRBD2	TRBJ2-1	CASSPPNSGGQYEQFF	TGTGCCAGCTCACCACCCAACAGCGGGGGGCAGTATGAGCAGTTCTTC
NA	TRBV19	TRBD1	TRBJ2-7	CASSLRQGGYEQYF	TGTGCCAGTAGTCTCCGACAGGGTGGGTACGAGCAGTACTTC
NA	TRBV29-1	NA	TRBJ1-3	CSVPGAGNTIYF	TGCAGCGTCCCAGGGGCCGGAAACACCATATATTTT
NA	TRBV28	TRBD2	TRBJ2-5	CASSLSLLAGQETQYF	TGTGCCAGCAGTTTATCCCTACTAGCGGGCCAAGAGACCCAGTACTTC
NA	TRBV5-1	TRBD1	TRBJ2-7	CASSSETPGRQGVPYEQYF	TGCGCCAGCAGCTCGGAAACCCCGGGCAGACAGGGCGTCCCCTACGAGCAGTACTTC
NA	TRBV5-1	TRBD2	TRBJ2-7	CASSLPLSSGRDEQYF	TGCGCCAGCAGCTTGCCCCTCTCTAGCGGGAGAGACGAGCAGTACTTC
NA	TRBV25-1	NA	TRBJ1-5	CASSLRGNQPQHF	TGTGCCAGCTCACTCCGGGGCAATCAGCCCCAGCATTTT
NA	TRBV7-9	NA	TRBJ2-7	CASSFISGPYEQYF	TGTGCCAGCAGCTTTATTTCAGGGCCCTACGAGCAGTACTTC
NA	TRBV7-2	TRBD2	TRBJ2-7	CASSYTSGGLNEQYF	TGTGCCAGCAGCTATACTAGCGGGGGGTTGAACGAGCAGTACTTC
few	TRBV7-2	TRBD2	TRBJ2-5	CASSPGLAVMYQETQYF	TGTGCCAGCAGCCCAGGACTAGCGGTGATGTACCAAGAGACCCAGTACTTC
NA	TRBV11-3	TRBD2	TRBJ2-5	CASSGITGASGQETQYF	TGTGCCAGCAGCGGCATAACCGGGGCTAGCGGGCAAGAGACCCAGTACTTC
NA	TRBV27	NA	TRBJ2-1	CASSLRLGFNNEQFF	TGTGCCAGCAGTTTGAGGTTGGGTTTCAACAATGAGCAGTTCTTC
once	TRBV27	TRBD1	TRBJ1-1	CASSRQGSGSEAFF	TGTGCCAGCAGCCGACAGGGGAGTGGGTCTGAAGCTTTCTTT
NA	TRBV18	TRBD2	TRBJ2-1	CASSLAGSREQFF	TGTGCCAGCTCCCTAGCGGGGTCTCGGGAGCAGTTCTTC
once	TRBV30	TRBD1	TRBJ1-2	CAWSPGTGDSSYTF	TGTGCCTGGAGCCCCGGGACAGGGGATTCTAGCTACACCTTC
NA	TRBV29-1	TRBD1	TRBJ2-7	CSVEAQGQGVEQYF	TGCAGCGTTGAAGCCCAGGGACAGGGTGTCGAGCAGTACTTC
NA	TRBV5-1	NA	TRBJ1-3	CASSLAQVSSGNTIYF	TGCGCCAGCAGCTTGGCCCAGGTCTCCTCTGGAAACACCATATATTTT
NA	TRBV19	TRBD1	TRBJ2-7	CASSIGDRYEQYF	TGTGCCAGTAGTATAGGGGACAGGTACGAGCAGTACTTC
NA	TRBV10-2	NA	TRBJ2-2	CATLVGGRGNTGELFF	TGCGCCACGCTTGTCGGCGGGCGGGGGAACACCGGGGAGCTGTTTTTT
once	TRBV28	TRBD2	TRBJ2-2	CASDRRLAMSTGELFF	TGTGCCAGCGACCGGCGACTAGCGATGAGTACCGGGGAGCTGTTTTTT
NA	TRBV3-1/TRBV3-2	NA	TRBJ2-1	CASSHKAEESSYNEQFF	TGTGCCAGCAGCCATAAGGCTGAGGAGAGCTCCTACAATGAGCAGTTCTTC